Given below is one T cell receptor (beta chain) in context. The antigen is not known. Sequencing was performed with immunoSEQ multiplex PCR; in TCRdb, only in-frame clones are kept and a portion is missing. There are about 92,000 clones in the sample; approximately 93% occur only once, and about 1.1% lies in the top ten. V dropped 0 bases and J dropped 8; count of bases not matched to a gene: 9. CDR3 length: 16 amino acids. The germline V gene has CDR1 MDHEN and CDR2 SYDVKM. This sample was taken from a study of cytomegalovirus exposure and HLA in healthy donors. Study context: Later analysis reported that the approximately 120 validation repertoires shared the platform of the roughly 630 first-cohort repertoires.

Study-wide results and limits: The listing of roughly 160 TCR beta chains classed them as cytomegalovirus-associated. Diagnosis of cytomegalovirus status made by the classifier reportedly showed high specificity and sensitivity.

This sequence joins TRBV28 and TRBJ1-4, with 7 bases matching TRBD1. Sample: PBMCs. This clonotype was sampled from a woman aged 25 to 39 in good health and CMV-seropositive. The CDR3 sequence is CASSLWRRTGREKLFF. Written as DNA, the CDR3 is TGTGCCAGCAGTTTATGGAGGAGGACAGGTCGGGAAAAACTGTTTTTT.